These 11 T cell receptor beta chains originate from one sample sequenced in a study of spatial heterogeneity in lung cancer. TCRdb re-derived calls from the 5' RACE reads in MiXCR, one entry per CDR3 protein. This table holds about 33,000 distinct CDR3 sequences, 8% to 13% found once. Noted time point: blood at routine non-recurrence follow-up after resection. The starting material was PBMCs, obtained at follow-up. The source is a female donor with early-stage non-small cell lung cancer.

This clonotype was found many times. The chain links TRBV28 to TRBJ1-1; 8 bases fit TRBD1. The J segment lost 0 bases and the V segment lost 7 bases, leaving 19 bases of the junction unmatched. This CDR3 is built from 19 residues. CDR1 and CDR2 (germline): MDHEN, SYDVKM. The CDR3 region has the DNA TGTGCCAGCACCTCATGGGGGTGGTGGACAGGGACCATGAACACTGAAGCTTTCTTT. It encodes CASTSWGWWTGTMNTEAFF.

This clonotype occurred once. This chain uses TRBV7-8 with TRBJ2-3; D perhaps matches TRBD2 (6 bases). CDR1 and CDR2 from the germline V gene are SGHVS and FQNEAQ. V was pared by 5 bases and J by 6 bases, with 15 bases between. There are 14 residues in the CDR3. CDR3 coding DNA: TGTGCCAGCAGCCACCCGGGACTTCTGGATACGCAGTATTTT. It codes for CASSHPGLLDTQYF.

The chain links TRBV2 to TRBJ2-7; D not resolved. Germline CDR1 and CDR2: SNHLY and FYNNEI. Trimming took 3 bases from V and 0 from J, leaving 6 bases between them. CDR3 length equals 13 residues. The CDR3 loop reads CASSDASSYEQYF. CDR3 bases: TGTGCCAGCAGTGACGCCAGCTCCTACGAGCAGTACTTC.

CDR3 sequence reads: CASQAGGYEQYF. The CDR3 DNA sequence: TGTGCCAGTCAAGCAGGGGGCTACGAGCAGTACTTC. The chain is built from TRBV3-1 and TRBJ2-7, with 7 bases fitting TRBD1. CDR3 length: 12 residues. Germline lookup yields CDR1 LGHDT and CDR2 YNNKEL (reference sequence). Trimming removed 9 bases from V and 3 bases from J; junction bases left unmatched: 5.

This clonotype was observed a handful of times. CDR3 nucleotides: TGTGCCAGCAGTGAATTGCTCCCGGGGAATCAGCCCCAGCATTTT. It is translated as CASSELLPGNQPQHF. The V gene is TRBV2, the J gene TRBJ1-5, with no clear D. From germline, CDR1 is SNHLY and CDR2 FYNNEI. The V gene lost 2 bases and the J gene lost 4 bases, with 12 bases spanning the gap. The CDR3 is made up of 15 amino acids.

Concerning this clonotype itself: A read error is possible here, since a much larger clone lies one base away. CDR3 sequence: CSARALPTGELFF. CDR3 DNA: TGCAGTGCTAGAGCGTTACCCACCGGGGAGCTGTTTTTT. The rearrangement links TRBV20-1 to TRBJ2-2; D gene uncertain. The CDR3 has 13 amino acids. Trimming took 1 base from V and 4 from J, leaving 7 bases between them. The germline CDR1 and CDR2 sequences are DFQATT and SNEGSKA (reference sequence).

The J gene is TRBJ2-3, the V gene TRBV6-2 or TRBV6-3; weak D call: TRBD2 (6 bases). The germline CDR1 and CDR2 sequences are MNHEY and SVGEGT. V gave up 6 bases and J gave up 2 bases, with 12 bases separating them. This CDR3 has 14 amino acids. The CDR3 sequence: CASRIGGDTDTQYF. CDR3 coding DNA: TGTGCCAGCAGGATCGGGGGAGACACAGATACGCAGTATTTT.

The chain carries TRBV28 and TRBJ2-7; possibly TRBD2 for D (6 bases). V was clipped by 5 bases and J by 0 bases, with 11 bases between them. This CDR3 spans 14 amino acids. The germline CDR1 and CDR2 sequences are MDHEN and SYDVKM. For the CDR3, the DNA is TGTGCCAGCAGTCCCGCGGGGAGCTCCTACGAGCAGTACTTC. Amino acids: CASSPAGSSYEQYF.

The chain is built from TRBV10-3 and TRBJ2-5; tentatively, D is TRBD1 or TRBD2 (6 bases each). V lost 4 bases, J lost 0 bases, and 9 bases lay in between. Germline values: CDR1 ENHRY, CDR2 SYGVKD. The CDR3 has 14 residues. This chain's CDR3 is CAISVGGDQETQYF. The CDR3 DNA reads as TGTGCCATCAGTGTGGGGGGCGACCAAGAGACCCAGTACTTC.

The chain uses TRBV5-5 and TRBJ2-7; 14 bases match TRBD2. CDR1 is SGHKS, CDR2 YYEKEE, per germline (reference sequence). J gave up 3 bases and V 4 bases, and 12 bases lay outside the gene matches. This CDR3 spans 18 amino acids. This CDR3 reads CASSHGLAGGRIYYEQYF. CDR3 nucleotide sequence: TGTGCCAGCAGCCACGGACTAGCGGGGGGCCGGATTTACTACGAGCAGTACTTC.

The chain couples TRBV4-3 to TRBJ2-6; 7 nucleotides match TRBD1. Germline lookup yields CDR1 LGHNA and CDR2 YSLEER. The V segment lost 0 bases and the J segment 0 bases; nucleotides outside the gene matches: 5. The CDR3 contains 18 residues. The CDR3 loop reads CASSQEADRVSGANVLTF. Here the CDR3 DNA reads TGCGCCAGCAGCCAAGAAGCCGACAGGGTCTCTGGGGCCAACGTCCTGACTTTC.